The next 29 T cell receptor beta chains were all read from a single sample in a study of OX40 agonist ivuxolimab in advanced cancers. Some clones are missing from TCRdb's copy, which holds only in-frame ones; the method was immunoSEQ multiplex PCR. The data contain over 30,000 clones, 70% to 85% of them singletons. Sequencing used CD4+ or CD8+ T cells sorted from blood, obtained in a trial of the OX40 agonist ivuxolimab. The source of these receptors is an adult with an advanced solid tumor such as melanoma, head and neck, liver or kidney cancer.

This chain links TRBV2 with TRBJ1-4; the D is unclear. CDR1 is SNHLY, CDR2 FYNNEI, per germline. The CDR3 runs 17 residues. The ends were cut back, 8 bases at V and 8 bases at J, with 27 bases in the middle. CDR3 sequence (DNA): TGTGCCAGCGAACCGGGAGCCGTCACATCTATAGGCGAAAAACTGTTTTTT. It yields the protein CASEPGAVTSIGEKLFF.

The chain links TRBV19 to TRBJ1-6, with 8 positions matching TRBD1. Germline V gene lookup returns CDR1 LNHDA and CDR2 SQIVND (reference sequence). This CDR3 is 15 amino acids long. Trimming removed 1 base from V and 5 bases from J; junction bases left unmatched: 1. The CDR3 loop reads CASSIAGGDNSPLHF. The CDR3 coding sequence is TGTGCCAGTAGTATAGCAGGGGGCGATAATTCACCCCTCCACTTT. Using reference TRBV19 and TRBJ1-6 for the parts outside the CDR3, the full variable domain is DGGITQSPKYLFRKEGQNVTLSCEQNLNHDAMYWYRQDPGQGLRLIYYSQIVNDFQKGDIAEGYSVSREKKESFPLTVTSAQKNPTAFYLCASSIAGGDNSPLHFGNGTRLTVT.

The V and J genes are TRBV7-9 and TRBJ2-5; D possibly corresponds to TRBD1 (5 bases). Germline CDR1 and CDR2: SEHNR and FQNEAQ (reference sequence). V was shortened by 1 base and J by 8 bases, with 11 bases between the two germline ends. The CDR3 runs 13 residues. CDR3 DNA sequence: TGTGCCAGCAGCTTAGAACAGGCTGGAACCCAGTACTTC. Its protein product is CASSLEQAGTQYF.

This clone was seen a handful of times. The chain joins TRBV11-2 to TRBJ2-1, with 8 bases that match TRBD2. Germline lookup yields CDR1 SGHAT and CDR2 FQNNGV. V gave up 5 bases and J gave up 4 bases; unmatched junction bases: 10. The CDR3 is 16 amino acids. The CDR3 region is CASSPSSSGGYNEQFF. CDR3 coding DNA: TGTGCCAGCAGCCCTAGTTCGAGCGGGGGATACAATGAGCAGTTCTTC.

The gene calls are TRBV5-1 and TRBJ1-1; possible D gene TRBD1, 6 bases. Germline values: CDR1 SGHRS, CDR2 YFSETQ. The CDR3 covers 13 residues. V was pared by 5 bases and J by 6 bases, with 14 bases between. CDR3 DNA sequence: TGCGCCAGCAGTGAGCCAAACAGGGCTGAAGCTTTCTTT. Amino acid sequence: CASSEPNRAEAFF.

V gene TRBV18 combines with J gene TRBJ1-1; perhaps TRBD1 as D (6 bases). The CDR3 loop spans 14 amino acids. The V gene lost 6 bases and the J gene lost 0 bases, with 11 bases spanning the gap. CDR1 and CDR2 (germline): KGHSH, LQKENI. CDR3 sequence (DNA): TGTGCCAGCTCGCCCAGACAGGTGAACACTGAAGCTTTCTTT. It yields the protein CASSPRQVNTEAFF.

The CDR3 coding sequence is TGTGCCAGCAGCGTACAGAGGGGTTCAGGCACAGATACGCAGTATTTT. Protein sequence: CASSVQRGSGTDTQYF. The chain joins TRBV7-2 to TRBJ2-3; D possibly matches TRBD1 or TRBD2 (5 bases each). V lost 5 bases and J 1 base, leaving 16 bases between the germline ends. Germline CDR1 SGHTA, CDR2 FQGNSA. CDR3 length: 16 residues.

Here the CDR3 DNA reads TGTGCCAGCAGCTGGGGACTAGCGGGTACCACAGATACGCAGTATTTT. Protein product: CASSWGLAGTTDTQYF. The genes are TRBV5-4 and TRBJ2-3; 12 bases map to TRBD2. J was trimmed by 2 bases and V by 3 bases; bases with no gene match: 4. The CDR3 loop spans 16 amino acids. CDR1 and CDR2 (germline): SGHNT, YYREEE (reference sequence). The whole variable domain, filled in from reference TRBV5-4 and TRBJ2-3, reads ETGVTQSPTHLIKTRGQQVTLRCSSQSGHNTVSWYQQALGQGPQFIFQYYREEENGRGNFPPRFSGLQFPNYSSELNVNALELDDSALYLCASSWGLAGTTDTQYFGPGTRLTVL.

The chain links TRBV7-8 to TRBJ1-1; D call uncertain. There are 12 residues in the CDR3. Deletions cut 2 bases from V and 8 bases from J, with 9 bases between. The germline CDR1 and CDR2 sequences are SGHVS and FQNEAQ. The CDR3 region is CASSLYREEAFF. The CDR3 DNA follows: TGTGCCAGCAGCTTATATAGGGAGGAAGCTTTCTTT.

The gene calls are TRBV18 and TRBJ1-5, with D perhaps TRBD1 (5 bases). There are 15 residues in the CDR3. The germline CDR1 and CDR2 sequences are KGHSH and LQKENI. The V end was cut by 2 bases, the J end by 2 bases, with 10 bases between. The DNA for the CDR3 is TGTGCCAGCTCACCATTAGGGGTTGGCAATCAGCCCCAGCATTTT. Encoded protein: CASSPLGVGNQPQHF.

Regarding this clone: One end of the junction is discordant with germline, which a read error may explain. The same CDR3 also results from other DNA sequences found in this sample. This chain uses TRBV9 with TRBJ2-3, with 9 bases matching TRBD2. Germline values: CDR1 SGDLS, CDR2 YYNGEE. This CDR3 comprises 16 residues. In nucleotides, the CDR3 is TGTGCTAGCAGTTCATTAAGCGGGGGGATGGACAATACGCAGTATTTT. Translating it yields CASSSLSGGMDNTQYF.

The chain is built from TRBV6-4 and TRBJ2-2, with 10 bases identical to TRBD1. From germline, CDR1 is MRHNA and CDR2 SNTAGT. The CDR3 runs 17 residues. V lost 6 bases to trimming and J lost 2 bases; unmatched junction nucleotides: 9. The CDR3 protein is CASSPGTGVGNTGELFF. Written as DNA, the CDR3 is TGTGCCAGCAGCCCCGGGACAGGGGTCGGAAACACCGGGGAGCTGTTTTTT.

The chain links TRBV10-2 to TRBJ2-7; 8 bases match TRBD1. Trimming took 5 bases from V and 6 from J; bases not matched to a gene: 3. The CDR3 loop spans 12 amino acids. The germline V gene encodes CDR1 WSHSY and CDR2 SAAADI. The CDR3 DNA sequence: TGCGCCAGCAGTACTACAGGGGGCGAGCAGTACTTC. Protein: CASSTTGGEQYF.

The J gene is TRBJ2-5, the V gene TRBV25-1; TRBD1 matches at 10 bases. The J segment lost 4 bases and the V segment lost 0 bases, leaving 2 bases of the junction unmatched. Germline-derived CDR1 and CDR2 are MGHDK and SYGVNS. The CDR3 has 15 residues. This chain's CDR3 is CASSEYGTGVETQYF. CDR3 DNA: TGTGCCAGCAGTGAATACGGGACAGGGGTAGAGACCCAGTACTTC.

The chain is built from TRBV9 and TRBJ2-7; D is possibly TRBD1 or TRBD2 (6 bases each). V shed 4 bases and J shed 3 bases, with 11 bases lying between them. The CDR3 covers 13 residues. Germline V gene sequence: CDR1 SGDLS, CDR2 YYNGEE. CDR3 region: CASSRGEGYEQYF. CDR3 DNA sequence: TGTGCCAGCAGCAGGGGGGAAGGCTACGAGCAGTACTTC.

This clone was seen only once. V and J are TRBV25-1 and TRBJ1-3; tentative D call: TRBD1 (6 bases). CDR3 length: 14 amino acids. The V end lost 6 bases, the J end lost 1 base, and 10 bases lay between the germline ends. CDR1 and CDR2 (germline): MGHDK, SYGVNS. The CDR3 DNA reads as TGTGCCAGCAGAACGACAGGATCTGGAAACACCATATATTTT. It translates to CASRTTGSGNTIYF.

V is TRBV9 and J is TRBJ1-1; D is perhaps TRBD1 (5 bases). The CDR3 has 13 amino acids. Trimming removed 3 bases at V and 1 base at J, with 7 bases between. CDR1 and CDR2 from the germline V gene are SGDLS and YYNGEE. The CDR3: CASSADRNTEAFF. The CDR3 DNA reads TGTGCCAGCAGCGCCGACAGGAACACTGAAGCTTTCTTT.

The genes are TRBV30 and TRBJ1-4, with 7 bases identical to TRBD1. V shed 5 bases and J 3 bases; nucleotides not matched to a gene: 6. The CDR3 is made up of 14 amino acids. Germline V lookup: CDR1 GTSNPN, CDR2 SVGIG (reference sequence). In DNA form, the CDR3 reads TGTGCCTGGGGACCCGGGACAGCTAATGAAAAACTGTTTTTT. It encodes CAWGPGTANEKLFF.

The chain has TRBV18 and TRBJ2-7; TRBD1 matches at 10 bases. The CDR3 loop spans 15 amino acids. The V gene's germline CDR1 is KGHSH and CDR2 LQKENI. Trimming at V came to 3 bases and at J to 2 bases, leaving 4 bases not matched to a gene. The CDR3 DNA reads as TGTGCCAGCTCACCGGACAGGGGGGCCCCCTACGAGCAGTACTTC. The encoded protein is CASSPDRGAPYEQYF.

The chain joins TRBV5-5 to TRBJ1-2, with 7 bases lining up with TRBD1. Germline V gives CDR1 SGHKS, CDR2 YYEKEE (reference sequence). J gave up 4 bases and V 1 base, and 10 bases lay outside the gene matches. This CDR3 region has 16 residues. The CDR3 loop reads CASSLNVAGGGYGYTF. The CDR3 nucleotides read TGTGCCAGCAGCTTGAATGTTGCAGGGGGTGGCTATGGCTACACCTTC.

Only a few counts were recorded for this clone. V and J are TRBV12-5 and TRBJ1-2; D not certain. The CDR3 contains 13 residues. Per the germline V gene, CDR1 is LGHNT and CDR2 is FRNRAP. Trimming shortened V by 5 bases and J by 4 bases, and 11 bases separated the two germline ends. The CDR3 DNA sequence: TGTGCTAGTGGTATAGGAGTGGCCTATGGCTACACCTTC. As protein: CASGIGVAYGYTF.

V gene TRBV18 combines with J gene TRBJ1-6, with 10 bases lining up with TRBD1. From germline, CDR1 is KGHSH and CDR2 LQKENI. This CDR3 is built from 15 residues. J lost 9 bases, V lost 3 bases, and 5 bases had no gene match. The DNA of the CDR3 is TGTGCCAGCTCACCGCGACAGGGGGCAGGTTCACCCCTCCACTTT. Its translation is CASSPRQGAGSPLHF.

The CDR3 bases are TGTGCCAGCAGCGCAGCAAACGTTAGGTTGGGATATGGCTACACCTTC. Protein sequence: CASSAANVRLGYGYTF. This chain connects TRBV9 to TRBJ1-2; D remains unclear. The CDR3 loop spans 16 amino acids. V gave up 3 bases and J gave up 5 bases, with 20 bases separating them. CDR1 SGDLS and CDR2 YYNGEE come from the germline V gene.

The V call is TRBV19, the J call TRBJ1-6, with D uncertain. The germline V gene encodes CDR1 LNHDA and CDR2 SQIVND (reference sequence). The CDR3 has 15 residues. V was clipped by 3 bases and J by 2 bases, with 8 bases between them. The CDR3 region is CASSMQRAYNSPLHF. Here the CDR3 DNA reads TGTGCCAGTAGTATGCAAAGGGCCTATAATTCACCCCTCCACTTT.

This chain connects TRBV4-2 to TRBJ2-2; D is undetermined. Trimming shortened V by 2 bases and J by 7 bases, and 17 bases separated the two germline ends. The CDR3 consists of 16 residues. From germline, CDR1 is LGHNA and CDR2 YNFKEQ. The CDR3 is CASSQSGRAGGGELFF. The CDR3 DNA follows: TGTGCCAGCAGCCAATCCGGCCGGGCAGGTGGCGGGGAGCTGTTTTTT.

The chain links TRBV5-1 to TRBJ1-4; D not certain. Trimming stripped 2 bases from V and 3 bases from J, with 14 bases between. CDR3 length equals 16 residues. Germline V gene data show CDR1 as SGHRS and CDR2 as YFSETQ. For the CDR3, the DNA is TGCGCCAGCAGCTTAAGTCCCGTTGAGGCTAATGAAAAACTGTTTTTT. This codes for CASSLSPVEANEKLFF.

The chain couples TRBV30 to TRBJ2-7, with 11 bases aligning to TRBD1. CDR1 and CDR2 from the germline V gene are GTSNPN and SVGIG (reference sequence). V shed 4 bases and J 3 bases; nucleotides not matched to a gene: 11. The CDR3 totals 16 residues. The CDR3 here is CAWTRLAGTGGYEQYF. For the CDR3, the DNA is TGTGCCTGGACGAGACTGGCCGGGACAGGGGGCTACGAGCAGTACTTC.

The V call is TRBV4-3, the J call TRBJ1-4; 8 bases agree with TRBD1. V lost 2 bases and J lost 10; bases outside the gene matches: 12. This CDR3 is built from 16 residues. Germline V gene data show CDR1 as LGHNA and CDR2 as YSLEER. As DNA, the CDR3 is TGCGCCAGCAGCCAATCGACCGCGACAGGGGTTGGAAAACTGTTTTTT. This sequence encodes CASSQSTATGVGKLFF.

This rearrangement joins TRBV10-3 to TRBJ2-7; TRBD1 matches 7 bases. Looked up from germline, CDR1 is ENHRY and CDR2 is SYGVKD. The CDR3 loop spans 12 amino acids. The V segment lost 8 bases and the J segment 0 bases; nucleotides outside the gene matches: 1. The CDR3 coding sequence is TGTGCCATCGGACAGGTCTCCTACGAGCAGTACTTC. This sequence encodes CAIGQVSYEQYF.